This T cell receptor beta chain emerged from a study of siplizumab effects on memory and regulatory T cells. Study-wide results and limits: Sequences below about 10^-5 frequency were poorly captured. As a result, only a minor fraction of alloreactive clones mapped to unstimulated subsets. Siplizumab cultures yielded proliferating Tregs whose suppressive function was not confirmed. Apparently more diverse than memory cells, naive T cells also seemed major alloresponse contributors.

Remarks on this clone: As yet, its antigen is unknown.

Germline-derived CDR1 and CDR2 are MNHEY and SMNVEV (reference sequence). Losses at the gene ends were 1 base for V and 6 bases for J; bases not matched to a gene: 7. This CDR3 comprises 16 residues. Assays examined about 10^5 TCR templates per sample. Measured with immunoSEQ multiplex PCR; TCRdb has only the in-frame clones, and not every one. The sample records about 120,000 clones, about 95% being singletons. Sequencing was performed on non-Treg CD4+ T cells sorted from blood. This sequence was found in a human donor in good health. The chain joins TRBV27 to TRBJ2-1, with 9 bases that match TRBD1. CDR3: CASSLFGTGRSNEQFF. The CDR3, as DNA: TGTGCCAGCAGTTTATTCGGGACAGGGAGGAGCAATGAGCAGTTCTTC.